The sequence of this T cell receptor beta chain was determined in a study of blood T cell repertoires in COVID-19. Study context: The origin of the acute and convalescent COVID-19 samples was the United States, Italy and Spain. T cells, B-cell-depleted T cells, or PBMCs provided the cDNA or gDNA that served as material.

How the authors handled the data: The authors estimated nucleated cell counts from reference gene primer amplification. Assay used: immunoSEQ multiplex PCR; TCRdb lists only in-frame clones, some missing. V, J and clone size derive from that table, while D and trimming were established from the DNA sequence. This repertoire shows about 210,000 clones, approximately 78% found once; its top ten account for approximately 12%. The V end was cut by 6 bases, the J end by 8 bases, with 13 bases between. Germline assignment: CDR1 SNHLY and CDR2 FYNNEI. The CDR3 is 13 amino acids. The receptor's source is a woman aged 40 to 50 with acute or convalescent COVID-19. The specimen was peripheral blood. V gene TRBV2 combines with J gene TRBJ2-2, with D possibly matching TRBD2 (6 bases). The CDR3 sequence: CASSTSLTGELFF. Here the CDR3 DNA reads TGTGCCAGCAGCACTAGCTTGACAGGGGAGCTGTTTTTT.